These 28 T cell receptor beta chains share one sample of origin, sequenced in a study of CD8 T cells in ankylosing spondylitis. MiXCR, run by TCRdb on the 5' RACE reads, gives a single entry per CDR3 protein. The sample lists about 120,000 distinct CDR3 sequences, about an eighth seen once, with almost 3% in the top ten. Source material: blood, either unsorted or a sorted T cell fraction (not recorded which). The receptor set was obtained from a female donor with ankylosing spondylitis or in good health (not recorded which).

This clonotype was seen more than once but under ten times. The rearrangement uses TRBV11-2 and TRBJ2-5; no clear D. The CDR3 covers 11 residues. V lost 2 bases and J lost 5, with 3 bases in between. Germline CDR1 SGHAT, CDR2 FQNNGV. The CDR3 reads CASSLWETQYF. The DNA for the CDR3 is TGTGCCAGCAGCTTATGGGAGACCCAGTACTTC.

This clonotype was observed a few times. This sequence joins TRBV3-1 and TRBJ1-1; D unresolved. The V and J ends lost 2 bases and 1 base respectively, with 5 bases between them. The CDR3 runs to 13 residues. From germline, CDR1 is LGHDT and CDR2 YNNKEL (reference sequence). The CDR3 spells CASSQFWNTEAFF. The CDR3 nucleotides read TGTGCCAGCAGCCAATTCTGGAACACTGAAGCTTTCTTT.

The CDR3 region has the DNA TGTGCCACCAGTGACCGATCGGACGGACCGAAGCAGTACTTC. Translation: CATSDRSDGPKQYF. The gene calls are TRBV24-1 and TRBJ2-7, with D unresolved. Trimming stripped 4 bases from V and 8 bases from J, with 17 bases between. The CDR3 extends over 14 amino acids. Germline values: CDR1 KGHDR, CDR2 SFDVKD.

This clonotype was seen a few times. This sequence joins TRBV7-2 and TRBJ2-2, with a tentative D call TRBD2 (5 bases). The CDR3 covers 13 residues. Between the trimmed V and J ends, which lost 5 bases and 6 bases, there was a span of 10 bases. From germline, CDR1 is SGHTA and CDR2 FQGNSA. CDR3 sequence: CASSPAGAGELFF. For the CDR3, the DNA is TGTGCCAGCAGCCCGGCCGGGGCCGGGGAGCTGTTTTTT. The whole variable domain, remainder taken from reference TRBV7-2 and TRBJ2-2, is GAGVSQSPSNKVTEKGKDVELRCDPISGHTALYWYRQSLGQGLEFLIYFQGNSAPDKSGLPSDRFSAERTGGSVSTLTIQRTQQEDSAVYLCASSPAGAGELFFGEGSRLTVL.

This clonotype came up a few times. The chain links TRBV12-3 or TRBV12-4 to TRBJ2-6, with 10 bases aligning to TRBD1. V shed 10 bases and J 0 bases; nucleotides not matched to a gene: 3. The CDR3 totals 15 residues. The CDR3 sequence is CATGTGVSGANVLTF. CDR3 bases: TGTGCCACCGGGACAGGGGTCTCTGGGGCCAACGTCCTGACTTTC.

This clonotype was recorded a few times. V is TRBV20-1 and J is TRBJ2-2; the match to TRBD1 covers 12 bases. The CDR3 has 16 amino acids. Trimming cost V 0 bases and J 7 bases; bases outside gene matches: 6. Germline V gives CDR1 DFQATT, CDR2 SNEGSKA (reference sequence). The CDR3 DNA follows: TGCAGTGCTAGAGACCCCGGGACAGGGGGCTACGGGGAGCTGTTTTTT. As protein: CSARDPGTGGYGELFF.

This clonotype was picked up a small number of times. The chain couples TRBV15 to TRBJ1-2, with 7 bases matching TRBD1. Trimming took 4 bases from V and 5 from J; bases not matched to a gene: 7. Germline V CDR1 and CDR2: LNHNV, YYDKDF (reference sequence). The CDR3 covers 14 residues. The CDR3: CATSIGGTAYGYTF. For the CDR3, the DNA is TGTGCCACCAGCATAGGGGGGACAGCTTATGGCTACACCTTC.

This chain connects TRBV7-9 to TRBJ1-4, with 9 positions matching TRBD1. The CDR3 spans 16 residues. Trimming cost V 3 bases and J 8 bases; bases outside gene matches: 10. The V gene's germline CDR1 is SEHNR and CDR2 FQNEAQ (reference sequence). The CDR3 loop is CASSFAGGTGREKLFF. The CDR3 DNA reads TGTGCCAGCAGCTTTGCCGGCGGGACAGGGCGGGAAAAACTGTTTTTT.

The V call is TRBV7-2, the J call TRBJ2-1; the match to TRBD2 covers 7 bases. There are 16 residues in the CDR3. Germline lookup yields CDR1 SGHTA and CDR2 FQGNSA. The J segment lost 1 base and the V segment lost 1 base, leaving 4 bases of the junction unmatched. CDR3 coding DNA: TGTGCCAGCAGCTTAGACTTGCGGGGGTCCTACAATGAGCAGTTCTTC. It specifies CASSLDLRGSYNEQFF.

The rearrangement joins TRBV9 to TRBJ2-2; either TRBD1 or TRBD2 may fit D (5 bases each). Germline V CDR1 and CDR2: SGDLS, YYNGEE. Trimming shortened V by 3 bases and J by 5 bases, and 20 bases separated the two germline ends. The CDR3 length is 17 residues. In DNA form, the CDR3 reads TGTGCCAGCAGCGCTCCCCTACGGGGCTTACGGACCGGGGAGCTGTTTTTT. Its protein is CASSAPLRGLRTGELFF.

The chain uses TRBV9 and TRBJ1-6, with unresolved D. The CDR3 has 17 amino acids. Germline V gene lookup returns CDR1 SGDLS and CDR2 YYNGEE. The V gene lost 0 bases and the J gene lost 0 bases, with 10 bases spanning the gap. The DNA for the CDR3 is TGTGCCAGCAGCGTAGATGGCGGAAGCTCCTATAATTCACCCCTCCACTTT. Amino acid sequence: CASSVDGGSSYNSPLHF.

This clonotype came up many times. This sequence joins TRBV4-1 and TRBJ1-5; D unclear. V gave up 1 base and J gave up 0 bases, with 10 bases separating them. Germline values: CDR1 MGHRA, CDR2 YSYEKL. The CDR3 sequence is 16 residues long. CDR3 sequence (DNA): TGCGCCAGCAGCCAAGTGGCAGCCGGTAGCAATCAGCCCCAGCATTTT. Protein product: CASSQVAAGSNQPQHF.

This clonotype occurred many times. The chain employs TRBV5-1 and TRBJ1-5; no firm D call. CDR1 is SGHRS and CDR2 is YFSETQ in the germline V gene. This CDR3 is built from 15 residues. V was pared by 4 bases and J by 0 bases, with 11 bases between. CDR3 region: CASSPTPFSNQPQHF. The CDR3 DNA reads as TGCGCCAGCAGCCCGACACCTTTTAGCAATCAGCCCCAGCATTTT.

The chain employs TRBV23-1 and TRBJ1-4; D not resolved. TRBV23-1 is given ORF status, its function remaining uncertain. V lost 7 bases and J 6 bases, leaving 18 bases between the germline ends. The CDR3 is 15 residues long. The CDR3 DNA is TGCGCCAGCAAGTCACGTCAGAGGGCGGATGAAAAACTGTTTTTT. As protein: CASKSRQRADEKLFF.

This clonotype was seen a handful of times. This chain uses TRBV7-2 with TRBJ1-5; D is uncertain. CDR1 is SGHTA, CDR2 FQGNSA, per germline. Trimming pared 0 bases from V and 7 bases from J, leaving 7 bases between. The CDR3 is made up of 13 amino acids. The CDR3 DNA is TGTGCCAGCAGCTTAGCCTTTGGGCAGCCCCAGCATTTT. This gives the protein CASSLAFGQPQHF.

This clonotype was observed a handful of times. In DNA form, the CDR3 reads TGCGCCAGCAGCCCCATAGCGGCGAACAATGAGCAGTTCTTC. Amino acids: CASSPIAANNEQFF. V usage is TRBV5-1 and J usage is TRBJ2-1; weak D call: TRBD2 (6 bases). The V end was cut by 4 bases, the J end by 5 bases, with 13 bases between. CDR1 and CDR2 from the germline V gene are SGHRS and YFSETQ. CDR3 size: 14 residues.

This clonotype was detected many times. The chain is built from TRBV12-3 or TRBV12-4 and TRBJ1-6; the D is unclear. V gave up 5 bases and J gave up 6 bases, with 17 bases separating them. The CDR3 runs 16 residues. Here the CDR3 DNA reads TGTGCCAGCAGTCCCTGGGGTGGAGGATTTAATTCACCCCTCCACTTT. Its protein product is CASSPWGGGFNSPLHF.

This clonotype has at least ten counts. V gene TRBV10-3 combines with J gene TRBJ2-3; possibly TRBD1 for D (5 bases). The CDR3 consists of 12 residues. Per the germline V gene, CDR1 is ENHRY and CDR2 is SYGVKD. Trimming left V 6 bases short and J 3 bases short, with 7 bases between. This CDR3 reads CAISRATDTQYF. CDR3 nucleotides: TGTGCCATCAGCAGGGCTACAGATACGCAGTATTTT.

The table lists this clonotype with many counts. This chain connects TRBV5-1 to TRBJ1-1, with 8 bases matching TRBD1. The V gene end was trimmed by 2 bases and the J gene end by 4 bases; junction bases not matched to a gene: 1. CDR1 is SGHRS and CDR2 is YFSETQ in the germline V gene. CDR3 size: 13 residues. The CDR3 is CASSFTGGTEAFF. DNA for the CDR3: TGCGCCAGCAGCTTTACAGGGGGCACTGAAGCTTTCTTT.

This chain links TRBV5-5 with TRBJ2-1; 8 bases line up with TRBD1. V gave up 3 bases and J gave up 8 bases; unmatched junction bases: 10. Looked up from germline, CDR1 is SGHKS and CDR2 is YYEKEE (reference sequence). The CDR3 is 15 amino acids. CDR3 amino acids: CASSYWQGAGDEQFF. The CDR3 DNA reads TGTGCCAGCAGCTATTGGCAGGGGGCGGGTGATGAGCAGTTCTTC.

This clonotype occurred many times. V gene TRBV7-2 combines with J gene TRBJ1-2; D remains ambiguous. Germline loops: CDR1 SGHTA, CDR2 FQGNSA. Between the trimmed V and J ends, which lost 4 bases and 8 bases, there was a span of 17 bases. The CDR3 is made up of 14 amino acids. In DNA, the CDR3 is TGTGCCAGCAGCTCCACCGGGGTAGAGCTCGGCTACACCTTC. It specifies CASSSTGVELGYTF.

In this sample, this clonotype turned up a few times. The chain employs TRBV11-2 and TRBJ2-7; weak D call: TRBD1 (5 bases). Germline loops: CDR1 SGHAT, CDR2 FQNNGV. The CDR3 is 14 amino acids. Trimming shortened V by 4 bases and J by 2 bases, and 12 bases separated the two germline ends. CDR3 region: CASSSAGSPYEQYF. For the CDR3, the DNA is TGTGCCAGCAGCTCCGCAGGGTCCCCCTACGAGCAGTACTTC.

The rearrangement joins TRBV29-1 to TRBJ2-7, with 7 bases lining up with TRBD1. Per germline, CDR1 SQVTM and CDR2 ANQGSEA. The CDR3 contains 13 residues. With V trimmed by 3 bases and J by 5 bases, 7 bases remained unmatched. CDR3 in amino acids: CSVDTLQGNEQYF. In DNA, the CDR3 is TGCAGCGTTGATACGTTACAGGGGAACGAGCAGTACTTC.

This clonotype was recorded many times. One junction end disagrees with the germline gene, perhaps due to a read error. The chain links TRBV7-7 to TRBJ2-3; the D is unclear. The CDR3 sequence is 13 residues long. Germline V gives CDR1 SSHAT, CDR2 FNYEAQ (reference sequence). The CDR3 loop reads CASSFSHADTQYF. The CDR3 nucleotides read TGTGCTAGCAGCTTTAGTCACGCAGATACGCAGTATTTT. The complete variable domain, with remaining parts taken from reference TRBV7-7 and TRBJ2-3, reads GAGVSQSPRYKVTKRGQDVTLRCDPISSHATLYWYQQALGQGPEFLTYFNYEAQPDKSGLPSDRFSAERPEGSISTLTIQRTEQRDSAMYRCASSFSHADTQYFGPGTRLTVL.

This clonotype was counted many times. The chain uses TRBV19 and TRBJ2-1; 12 positions agree with TRBD2. CDR3 length: 15 residues. The germline gives CDR1 LNHDA, CDR2 SQIVND (reference sequence). V gave up 0 bases and J gave up 6 bases; unmatched junction bases: 0. CDR3 bases: TGTGCCAGTAGTATAGAGGGACTAGCGGGCAATGAGCAGTTCTTC. Its protein product is CASSIEGLAGNEQFF.

As concerns this clonotype: This sequence may be a read error, since a much larger clone differs from it by one base. This chain uses TRBV5-1 with TRBJ2-3, with 7 bases lining up with TRBD2. The CDR3 extends over 16 amino acids. Germline V lookup: CDR1 SGHRS, CDR2 YFSETQ. Trimming took 4 bases from V and 2 from J; bases not matched to a gene: 10. The CDR3: CASSAQRELNTDTQYF. The CDR3 DNA follows: TGCGCCAGCAGCGCACAGCGGGAACTTAACACAGATACGCAGTATTTT. Full variable domain (remainder filled in from reference TRBV5-1 and TRBJ2-3): KAGVTQTPRYLIKTRGQQVTLSCSPISGHRSVSWYQQTPGQGLQFLFEYFSETQRNKGNFPGRFSGRQFSNSRSEMNVSTLELGDSALYLCASSAQRELNTDTQYFGPGTRLTVL.

To note about this clonotype: A single base separates this from a much larger clone, so it may be a read error. This chain connects TRBV6-2 or TRBV6-3 to TRBJ1-1, with no clear D. Trimming took off 8 bases at V and 2 bases at J, with 15 bases between the two ends. This CDR3 spans 14 amino acids. Looked up from germline, CDR1 is MNHEY and CDR2 is SVGEGT. The CDR3 nucleotides read TGTGCCAGCGGCCTCACATACATTAACACTGAAGCTTTCTTT. Translation: CASGLTYINTEAFF.

This clonotype was seen only a few times. CDR3 in DNA: TGTGCCAGCAGCTTACAAGTTCTTTATGAAGCTTTCTTT. It codes for CASSLQVLYEAFF. The V call is TRBV7-2, the J call TRBJ1-1; no clear D. CDR3 size: 13 residues. The V and J ends lost 2 bases and 7 bases respectively, with 11 bases between them. Germline lookup yields CDR1 SGHTA and CDR2 FQGNSA.